A selection of T cell receptor beta chains follows, all from one sample in a study of T cells in Graves' hyperthyroidism and ophthalmopathy. From the multiplex PCR reads, TCRdb called clonotypes with MiXCR, one entry per CDR3 protein. The sample includes fewer than 900,000 distinct CDR3 sequences, 15% to 20% of them seen just once. Sequencing was done on a sample of blood. The origin of the receptors is a woman between 50 and 59 years old with Graves' hyperthyroidism that later progressed to Graves' ophthalmopathy. CDR3s include the opening cysteine and the closing phenylalanine or tryptophan. The D gene is left open where the match is weak. Not every row has a clone size; where given, it reads once, few, many or a size class.

D gene	V gene	J gene	clone size	CDR3 DNA	CDR3 protein
.	TRBV20-1	TRBJ1-5	.	TGCAGTGCTAGAGAAAGTAGGGGAGGCAGTCAGCCCCAGCATTTT	CSARESRGGSQPQHF
TRBD1	TRBV5-4	TRBJ1-4	few	TGTGCCAGCAGCTCGGGACAGAGAAGCGAAAAACTGTTTTTT	CASSSGQRSEKLFF
TRBD1	TRBV3-1	TRBJ1-6	few	TGTGCCAGCAGCCAACCTCTCACAGGGGGAAATTCACCCCTCCACTTT	CASSQPLTGGNSPLHF
.	TRBV2	TRBJ1-3	many	TGTGCCAGCAGCCCCGGGGGTAGCTCTGGAAACACCATATATTTT	CASSPGGSSGNTIYF
TRBD1	TRBV6-5	TRBJ1-5	.	TGTGCCAGCAGTTACTCCCCAGGGGGCGGCTTGGGTCAGCCCCAGCATTTT	CASSYSPGGGLGQPQHF
TRBD2	TRBV20-1	TRBJ2-3	many	TGCAGTGCTAAACCCCCTCTGGGGCGGGGGGGCCTCGATACGCAGTATTTT	CSAKPPLGRGGLDTQYF
TRBD2	TRBV29-1	TRBJ2-5	.	TGCAGCGTTGCCTTAGCGGGGCGCCCTCAAGAGACCCAGTACTTC	CSVALAGRPQETQYF
TRBD1	TRBV27	TRBJ1-2	few	TGTGCCAGCAGTTCCGGACAGGGAAGTTACTATGGCTACACCTTC	CASSSGQGSYYGYTF
TRBD2	TRBV3-1	TRBJ2-1	many	TGTGCCAGCAGCCAAGAGATAGCGGGGGGGCAGTTCTTC	CASSQEIAGGQFF
.	TRBV6-1	TRBJ1-1	.	TGTGCCAGCCTCGGACAGATGAACACTGAAGCTTTCTTT	CASLGQMNTEAFF
.	TRBV18	TRBJ2-5	.	TGTGCCACCGCGGCGAGCGGAGAGACCCAGTACTTC	CATAASGETQYF
TRBD2	TRBV20-1	TRBJ2-5	many	TGCAGTGCTAGACCACTCCGTCTAAGCGGGGGGACCTCGGAGACCCAGTACTTC	CSARPLRLSGGTSETQYF
.	TRBV5-1	TRBJ2-3	many	TGCGCCAGCAGCTTGGTCGGCAGAGATACAGATACGCAGTATTTT	CASSLVGRDTDTQYF
TRBD1	TRBV27	TRBJ1-1	many	TGTGCCAGCAGTCTATGGGGAGGGGGCGGCACTGAAGCTTTCTTT	CASSLWGGGGTEAFF
.	TRBV6-1	TRBJ1-1	.	TGTGCCAGCAGGGACAGAATTAGGAACACTGAAGCTTTCTTT	CASRDRIRNTEAFF
.	TRBV19	TRBJ1-5	.	TGTGCCAGTAGTAACCCAAGTTCGGGGAATCAGCCCCAGCATTTT	CASSNPSSGNQPQHF
TRBD2	TRBV19	TRBJ2-3	few	TGTGCCAGTAGTTCCCGACTAGCGGGGGTCTCAGATACGCAGTATTTT	CASSSRLAGVSDTQYF
.	TRBV3-1	TRBJ2-5	.	TGTGCCAGCACCCCGGGGGGTGGGGGGCATCGAGAGACCCAGTACTTC	CASTPGGGGHRETQYF
.	TRBV6-5	TRBJ2-2	.	TGTGCCAGCAGTTACTTTGGCGGGGGCTACACCGGGGAGCTGTTTTTT	CASSYFGGGYTGELFF
TRBD1	TRBV14	TRBJ2-3	.	TGTGCCAGCAGCCAAGACCGGGACAGGGGTTCTTATACGCAGTATTTT	CASSQDRDRGSYTQYF
.	TRBV5-1	TRBJ1-2	.	TGCGCCAGCAGCTGGGCCCCTGGAGGCTACACCTTC	CASSWAPGGYTF
TRBD2	TRBV3-1	TRBJ2-7	.	TGTGCCAGCAGTCCCGGGGGGTCGTGGGTGCAGTACTTC	CASSPGGSWVQYF
TRBD2	TRBV5-1	TRBJ2-1	many	TGCGCCAGCAGCCCTGAGCTCAGCGGGGCTGGAAACAATGAGCAGTTCTTC	CASSPELSGAGNNEQFF
.	TRBV5-1	TRBJ2-1	few	TGCGCCAGCAGCTCCGCACAGGGCTCCTACAATGAGCAGTTCTTC	CASSSAQGSYNEQFF
.	TRBV30	TRBJ1-5	many	TGTGCCTGGAGTCAAACCCCCGGGGATCAGCCCCAGCATTTT	CAWSQTPGDQPQHF
.	TRBV20-1	TRBJ1-1	few	TGCAGTGCTAGTTCTATTTTCACTGAAGCTTTCTTT	CSASSIFTEAFF
TRBD2	TRBV12-3/TRBV12-4	TRBJ2-7	.	TGTGCCAGCAGCTTGAAACGACTTGAGCGGGGGGGCCTTTACGAGCAGTACTTC	CASSLKRLERGGLYEQYF
.	TRBV9	TRBJ1-2	many	TGTGCCAGCAGCGTAGCTCGGGACGGGGTTTGGTATGGCTACACCTTC	CASSVARDGVWYGYTF
.	TRBV7-9	TRBJ1-2	many	TGTGCCAGCAGCACGGGGGGGCTCGTCGATGGCTACACCTTC	CASSTGGLVDGYTF
.	TRBV29-1	TRBJ1-1	few	TGCAGCATTGAAGAGGTCCTGAAGACTGAAGCTTTCTTT	CSIEEVLKTEAFF
.	TRBV5-1	TRBJ2-3	.	TGCGCCAGCAGCTTGTTGGGCGTGACCACAGATACGCAGTATTTT	CASSLLGVTTDTQYF
.	TRBV11-2	TRBJ1-2	many	TGTGCCAGCAGCTTAGACGTCAGGGACGGCTACACCTTC	CASSLDVRDGYTF
.	TRBV5-1	TRBJ1-5	.	TGCGCCAGCAGCCCGGGCCTACTGAATCAGCCCCAGCATTTT	CASSPGLLNQPQHF
.	TRBV27	TRBJ1-4	.	TGTGCCAGCAGTCACCGGGGCAGAGGTGAAAAACTGTTTTTT	CASSHRGRGEKLFF
.	TRBV30	TRBJ2-3	few	TGTGCCCGGACCCCTCAGGGTACAGATACGCAGTATTTT	CARTPQGTDTQYF
TRBD2	TRBV19	TRBJ2-7	.	TGTGCCAGTAGCCACGGGGGGACGAACTACGAGCAGTACTTC	CASSHGGTNYEQYF
.	TRBV4-1	TRBJ1-3	.	TGCGCCAGCAGCCTAGGACAGACCTCTGGAAACACCATATATTTT	CASSLGQTSGNTIYF
.	TRBV5-4	TRBJ2-5	.	TGTGCCAGCAGCTTCTCTATTCCGGGACAAGGAGAGACCCAGTACTTC	CASSFSIPGQGETQYF
.	TRBV25-1	TRBJ1-1	many	TGTGCCAGCAGTGATTCCGGGGAGATGAACACTGAAGCTTTCTTT	CASSDSGEMNTEAFF
.	TRBV20-1	TRBJ1-4	.	TGCAGTGCTAGATCGGGACTAGAGGAAAAACTGTTTTTT	CSARSGLEEKLFF
TRBD1	TRBV3-1	TRBJ2-7	few	TGTGCCAGCAGCCACACAAAACAGGGGGCCCACGAGCAGTACTTC	CASSHTKQGAHEQYF